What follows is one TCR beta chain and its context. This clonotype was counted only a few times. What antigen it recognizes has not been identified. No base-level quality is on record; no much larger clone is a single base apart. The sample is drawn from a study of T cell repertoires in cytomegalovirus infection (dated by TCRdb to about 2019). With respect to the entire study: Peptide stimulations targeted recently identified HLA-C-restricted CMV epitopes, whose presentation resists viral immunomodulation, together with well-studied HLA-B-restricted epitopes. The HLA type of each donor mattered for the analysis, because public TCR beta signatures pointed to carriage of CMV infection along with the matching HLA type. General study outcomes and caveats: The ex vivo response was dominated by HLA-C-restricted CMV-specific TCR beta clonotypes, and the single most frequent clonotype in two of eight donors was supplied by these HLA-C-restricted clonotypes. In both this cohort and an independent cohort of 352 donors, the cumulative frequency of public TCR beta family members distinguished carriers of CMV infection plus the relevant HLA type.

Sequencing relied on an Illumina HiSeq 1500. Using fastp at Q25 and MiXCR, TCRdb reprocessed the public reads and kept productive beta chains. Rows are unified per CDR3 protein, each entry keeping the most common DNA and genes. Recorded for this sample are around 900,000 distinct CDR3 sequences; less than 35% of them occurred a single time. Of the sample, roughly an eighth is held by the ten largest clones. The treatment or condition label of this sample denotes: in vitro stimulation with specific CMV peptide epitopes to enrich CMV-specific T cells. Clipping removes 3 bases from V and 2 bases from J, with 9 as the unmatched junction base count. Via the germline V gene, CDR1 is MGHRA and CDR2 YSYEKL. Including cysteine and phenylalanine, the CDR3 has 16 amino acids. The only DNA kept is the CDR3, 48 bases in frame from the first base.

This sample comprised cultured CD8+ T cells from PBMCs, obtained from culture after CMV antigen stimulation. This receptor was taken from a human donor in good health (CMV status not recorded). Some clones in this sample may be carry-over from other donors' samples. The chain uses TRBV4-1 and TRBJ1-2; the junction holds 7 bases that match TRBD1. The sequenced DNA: TGCGCCAGCAGCCACCAAGCGACAGGGAAGAACTATGGCTACACCTTC. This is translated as CASSHQATGKNYGYTF.